A selection of T cell receptor beta chains follows, all from one sample in a study of follicular helper T cells after annual influenza vaccination. Assay used: immunoSEQ multiplex PCR; TCRdb lists only in-frame clones, some missing. The table records 4,000 or so clones, more than 75% of them present only once. Sequencing used CXCR5- memory CD4+ T cells sorted from blood, obtained 7 days after influenza vaccination. These receptors came from an adult who received the influenza vaccine. Each CDR3 is given with its conserved first and last residue. The D gene is left open where the match is weak. Clone size is given for some rows only: seen once, a few or many times, or a class if the clone is expanded.

v_call	d_call	j_call	clone_size	cdr3_nt	cdr3_aa
TRBV20-1	-	TRBJ1-4	-	TGCAGTGCAACCCGGGGGCGGAAACTGTTTTTT	CSATRGRKLFF
TRBV7-2	-	TRBJ2-5	-	TGTGCCAGCAGGAGAAACCCTGGGGAAGAGACCCAGTACTTC	CASRRNPGEETQYF
TRBV30	-	TRBJ2-1	-	TGTGCCTCTTCGTCACGTGAGCAGTTCTTC	CASSSREQFF
TRBV28	-	TRBJ1-2	few	TGTGCCAGCAGTTCATCCGGACGAGCCGCCTATGGCTACACCTTC	CASSSSGRAAYGYTF
TRBV14	-	TRBJ1-1	once	TGTGCCAGCAGCCAAGACAGAAACACTGAAGCTTTCTTT	CASSQDRNTEAFF
TRBV5-1	-	TRBJ2-7	few	TGCGCCAGCAGCTCCTCGGGGGGCCGTTCCTACGAGCAGTACTTC	CASSSSGGRSYEQYF
TRBV7-6	TRBD2	TRBJ2-3	-	TGTGCCAGCAGCTTAGCCCCCCAGCGGGGGGCGCAGACTACGCAGTATTTT	CASSLAPQRGAQTTQYF
TRBV5-1	-	TRBJ2-1	-	TGCGCCAGCAGCTTGGCAGAGGCAGGAGTTTACAATGAGCAGTTCTTC	CASSLAEAGVYNEQFF
TRBV5-1	TRBD2	TRBJ2-3	-	TGCGCCAGCAGCTTGCTTAGCGGGGGGGCAAAAGATACGCAGTATTTT	CASSLLSGGAKDTQYF
TRBV5-4	-	TRBJ2-5	-	TGTGCCAGCAGCTTGGTACAGGGAGAGACCCAGTACTTC	CASSLVQGETQYF
TRBV2	-	TRBJ1-4	-	TGTGCCAGCAGCCAAATGCAGAGACAACTGGAAGAAAAACTGTTTTTT	CASSQMQRQLEEKLFF
TRBV4-1	TRBD2	TRBJ2-5	-	TGCGCCAGCAGCCAAGGGCGATTGGGGAGGGGAAAAGAGACCCAGTACTTC	CASSQGRLGRGKETQYF
TRBV4-1	TRBD2	TRBJ2-7	-	TGCGCCAGCAGCCAAGATCTGAAGGATGGACTAGTCTACGAGCAGTACTTC	CASSQDLKDGLVYEQYF
TRBV28	TRBD1	TRBJ1-3	-	TGTGCCAGCAGTAGTACCCGACAGGGATATAACACCATATATTTT	CASSSTRQGYNTIYF
TRBV10-2	-	TRBJ1-1	-	TGCGCCAGCAGTCGGGGGACCACTGAAGCTTTCTTT	CASSRGTTEAFF
TRBV7-2	TRBD2	TRBJ2-5	-	TGTGCCAGCAGCTCAGAACGGCGGGGGGGCAGGGAGACCCAGTACTTC	CASSSERRGGRETQYF
TRBV9	TRBD2	TRBJ2-1	-	TGTGCCAGCAGCGTAGTTGGCGGGGGGAGATACAATGAGCAGTTCTTC	CASSVVGGGRYNEQFF
TRBV2	-	TRBJ2-1	-	TGTGCCAGCAGAGAAAGCTATGAGCAGTTCTTC	CASRESYEQFF
TRBV5-6	-	TRBJ2-7	-	TGTGCCAGCAGCTTTTCCCCTCTCTCAGACGAGCAGTACTTC	CASSFSPLSDEQYF
TRBV5-4	-	TRBJ1-2	-	TGTGCCAGCAGCTTGGGACGGGACTATGGCTACACCTTC	CASSLGRDYGYTF
TRBV28	TRBD1	TRBJ1-2	-	TGTGCCAGCAGCGACCACAGGGGGGGTAACTATGGCTACACCTTC	CASSDHRGGNYGYTF
TRBV4-3	-	TRBJ1-4	-	TGCGCCAGCAGCCAAGAAGGGGGGGGCGAAGGTGAAAAACTGTTTTTT	CASSQEGGGEGEKLFF
TRBV2	-	TRBJ2-5	-	TGTGCCAGCAGTGGAGGGCCCCTGGGGGAGACCCAGTACTTC	CASSGGPLGETQYF
TRBV7-2	-	TRBJ2-2	-	TGTGCCAGCAGCTTCCTCGGGACAAGAAACACCGGGGAGCTGTTTTTT	CASSFLGTRNTGELFF
TRBV6-5	-	TRBJ2-1	-	TGTGCCAGCAGTTACAATCCCACCCCGAGGAATGAGCAGTTCTTC	CASSYNPTPRNEQFF
TRBV27	-	TRBJ2-5	-	TGTGCCAGCAGGACCCGACAGGACCTCCAAGAGACCCAGTACTTC	CASRTRQDLQETQYF
TRBV7-6	TRBD2	TRBJ2-1	-	TGTGCCAGCAGCTTAGTGGTAGCGGGGGTTACCTACAATGAGCAGTTCTTC	CASSLVVAGVTYNEQFF
TRBV10-2	-	TRBJ1-1	-	TGCGCCAGCCTGGACGGAGCTCTGAACACTGAAGCTTTCTTT	CASLDGALNTEAFF
TRBV9	TRBD2	TRBJ2-3	-	TGTGCCAGCAGCGTAGTAGCGGGGGGCCCTACAGATACGCAGTATTTT	CASSVVAGGPTDTQYF